These T cell receptor beta chains were read from a single sample in a study of blood T cell repertoires in COVID-19. Generated by immunoSEQ multiplex PCR, the TCRdb table keeps only in-frame clones and is missing some. The repertoire has about 440,000 clones, 90% of them found once; the top ten carry 0.6%. The material sequenced was PBMCs or T cells enriched from blood (not recorded which). All receptors derive from a man younger than 35 who had recovered from COVID-19. Both conserved end residues are part of each CDR3. Clone size is not always given. Where it is, it says once, few, many or a class for expanded clones.

cdr3_aa,v_call,j_call,clone_size
CAWRDRGYGYTF,TRBV30,TRBJ1-2,NA
CASSPNREGSPLHF,TRBV18,TRBJ1-6,NA
CASSKYPDRGLRGNQPQHF,TRBV21-1,TRBJ1-5,NA
CASSLDPLLSSYEQYF,TRBV5-1,TRBJ2-7,NA
CACTPGLAGGGDTQYF,TRBV30,TRBJ2-3,NA
CASSPRQVVNYGYTF,TRBV3-1/TRBV3-2,TRBJ1-2,few
CASSQAAASFCEF,TRBV3-1/TRBV3-2,TRBJ2-2,NA
CATSVAGGGRGDEQFF,TRBV15,TRBJ2-1,NA
CASSLLGTARLNTEAFF,TRBV5-5,TRBJ1-1,NA
CASSERGRYQPQHF,TRBV2,TRBJ1-5,NA
CASSPVAGGTDTQYF,TRBV28,TRBJ2-3,NA
CATSAAGVGEQYF,TRBV24-1,TRBJ2-7,NA
CASSPTYGGTSGYTF,TRBV6-2/TRBV6-3,TRBJ1-2,once
CASSPLGQGGTEAFF,TRBV9,TRBJ1-1,NA
CASSLAGTTQETQYF,TRBV5-1,TRBJ2-5,NA
CATIVSSGANVLTF,TRBV24-1,TRBJ2-6,NA
CASCRTGSYGYTF,TRBV2,TRBJ1-2,NA
CAISSGTGYNSPLHF,TRBV10-3,TRBJ1-6,NA
CASSPSGGAYNEQFF,TRBV7-2,TRBJ2-1,NA
CASSVGTNYGYTF,TRBV9,TRBJ1-2,NA
CASSYSRTGVANEQFF,TRBV6-5,TRBJ2-1,NA
CASSRKPGHLNTEAFF,TRBV5-6,TRBJ1-1,NA
CASRTDRGDYGYTF,TRBV19,TRBJ1-2,once
CASRVTGEVDTEAFF,TRBV28,TRBJ1-1,NA
CTSSQTSAETQYF,TRBV1,TRBJ2-5,NA
CASSAGVYEQYF,TRBV19,TRBJ2-7,NA
CASSSRLGISQDTQYF,TRBV28,TRBJ2-3,NA
CASMRTGGSYEQYF,TRBV27,TRBJ2-7,NA
CASSLRQRYSGNTIYF,TRBV5-5,TRBJ1-3,NA
CASSPSQVPGNTIYF,TRBV11-2,TRBJ1-3,NA
CAWSGGGGNYEQYF,TRBV30,TRBJ2-7,NA
CASSRQEADTQYF,TRBV5-1,TRBJ2-3,NA
CAWGRGAGGGDTQYF,TRBV30,TRBJ2-3,NA
CASSLMQGLNTEAFF,TRBV5-5,TRBJ1-1,few
CASSPQTANYGYTF,TRBV11-2,TRBJ1-2,NA
CASSLGASGTSDTQYF,TRBV14,TRBJ2-3,NA